This paragraph covers one T cell receptor (beta chain) sequence. These data are taken from a study of T-cell memory formation after mild COVID-19. V shed 3 bases, J shed 10 bases, and the junction held 14 bases outside the gene matches. CDR3 length equals 15 residues. Germline CDR1 and CDR2: DFQATT and SNEGSKA (reference sequence). Constant-segment primers were used for 5'RACE, and the resulting TCR alpha and TCR beta cDNA libraries carried sample barcodes and UMIs. One entry per CDR3 protein results from TCRdb running MiXCR on the 5' RACE reads. The sample holds fewer than 30,000 distinct CDR3 sequences, 10% to 15% seen once.

This clonotype originated in an adult woman who had mild COVID-19 (a few samples of this study predate the infection). Cell type and time point are not known. V and J are TRBV20-1 and TRBJ2-1; 8 positions match TRBD1. The material sequenced was PBMCs or a T cell subset sorted from them (not recorded which). The CDR3 region has the DNA TGCAGTGCTAGTATCGAGACAGGGGACGAGGGGGAGCAGTTCTTC. This encodes CSASIETGDEGEQFF.